The 17 T cell receptor beta chains below were found in one sample sequenced in a study of OX40 agonist ivuxolimab in advanced cancers. Sequencing was performed with immunoSEQ multiplex PCR; in TCRdb, only in-frame clones are kept and a portion is missing. Here the sample spans 60,000 to 75,000 clones, 88% being singletons. The sample in question was CD4+ or CD8+ T cells sorted from blood, obtained in a trial of the OX40 agonist ivuxolimab. These TCRs come from an adult with an advanced solid tumor such as melanoma, head and neck, liver or kidney cancer.

V gene TRBV11-2 combines with J gene TRBJ2-7; TRBD2 aligns across 11 bases. CDR1 is SGHAT, CDR2 FQNNGV, per germline. The CDR3 is made up of 17 amino acids. V trimming: 5 bases; J trimming: 7 bases; junction bases outside the gene matches: 16. The CDR3: CASSTRGSGRGEREQYF. Here the CDR3 DNA reads TGTGCCAGCAGCACCAGAGGTAGCGGGAGGGGGGAGCGGGAGCAGTACTTC.

The chain links TRBV30 to TRBJ1-5; the D gene is possibly TRBD1 (5 bases). Trimming removed 5 bases at V and 4 bases at J, with 12 bases between. The CDR3 totals 13 residues. Germline CDR1 and CDR2: GTSNPN and SVGIG (reference sequence). CDR3 loop: CAWGDEQNQPQHF. The CDR3 DNA follows: TGTGCCTGGGGGGACGAACAGAATCAGCCCCAGCATTTT.

This chain joins TRBV6-6 and TRBJ1-3; D is unclear. V lost 4 bases to trimming and J lost 3 bases, with 10 bases between them. The CDR3 consists of 14 residues. Germline lookup yields CDR1 MNHNY and CDR2 SVGAGI (reference sequence). This chain's CDR3 is CASSSEGRGNTIYF. CDR3 DNA: TGTGCCAGCAGTTCTGAGGGCCGTGGAAACACCATATATTTT.

The genes are TRBV5-1 and TRBJ2-1; D call uncertain. The germline V gene encodes CDR1 SGHRS and CDR2 YFSETQ. The CDR3 length is 14 residues. V was clipped by 0 bases and J by 8 bases, with 12 bases between them. In DNA, the CDR3 is TGCGCCAGCAGCTTGGGTCTGCGTAGGGATGAGCAGTTCTTC. Amino acid sequence: CASSLGLRRDEQFF. The variable domain in full, with the rest retrieved from reference TRBV5-1 and TRBJ2-1, is KAGVTQTPRYLIKTRGQQVTLSCSPISGHRSVSWYQQTPGQGLQFLFEYFSETQRNKGNFPGRFSGRQFSNSRSEMNVSTLELGDSALYLCASSLGLRRDEQFFGPGTRLTVL.

This clone was found once. The rearrangement joins TRBV9 to TRBJ2-3; D remains ambiguous. This CDR3 contains 18 residues. The V gene's germline CDR1 is SGDLS and CDR2 YYNGEE. The V and J ends lost 0 bases and 0 bases respectively, with 17 bases between them. The CDR3 region is CASSVDRRVASSTDTQYF. The CDR3 DNA reads as TGTGCCAGCAGCGTAGATAGACGGGTCGCCTCGAGCACAGATACGCAGTATTTT.

The chain couples TRBV7-6 to TRBJ2-5; D remains unclear. This CDR3 spans 11 amino acids. The germline V gene has CDR1 SGHVS and CDR2 FNYEAQ. Trimming took 5 bases from V and 5 from J, leaving 6 bases between them. The CDR3 coding sequence is TGTGCCAGCAGCACCCGCGAGACCCAGTACTTC. Protein: CASSTRETQYF.

This clone is termed medium-sized. The J gene is TRBJ1-2, the V gene TRBV10-3; D not resolved. The CDR3 extends over 13 amino acids. Deletions cut 5 bases from V and 4 bases from J, with 11 bases between. Germline-derived CDR1 and CDR2 are ENHRY and SYGVKD. The CDR3 DNA reads TGTGCCATCAGTACTGGACGGGTCTATGGCTACACCTTC. This gives the protein CAISTGRVYGYTF.

The genes are TRBV11-3 and TRBJ2-7; D unclear. CDR1 is SGHNT, CDR2 YENEEA, per germline. The CDR3 is 13 amino acids. V shed 1 base and J shed 4 bases, with 8 bases lying between them. The CDR3 spells CASSLVVLYEQYF. The DNA for the CDR3 is TGTGCCAGCAGCTTAGTTGTACTTTACGAGCAGTACTTC. Using reference TRBV11-3 and TRBJ2-7 for the parts outside the CDR3, the full variable domain is EAGVVQSPRYKIIEKKQPVAFWCNPISGHNTLYWYLQNLGQGPELLIRYENEEAVDDSQLPKDRFSAERLKGVDSTLKIQPAELGDSAVYLCASSLVVLYEQYFGPGTRLTVT.

The J gene is TRBJ1-4, the V gene TRBV11-2; 7 bases align to TRBD1. V gave up 4 bases and J gave up 2 bases; unmatched junction bases: 10. Germline CDR1 reads SGHAT; CDR2 reads FQNNGV. This CDR3 comprises 17 residues. The CDR3 region is CASSSDPGGVTNEKLFF. CDR3 DNA sequence: TGTGCCAGCAGCTCGGACCCAGGGGGGGTGACTAATGAAAAACTGTTTTTT.

This chain uses TRBV14 with TRBJ1-4; weak D call: TRBD1 (6 bases). Germline V gene data show CDR1 as SGHDN and CDR2 as FVKESK. The V end lost 4 bases, the J end lost 6 bases, and 12 bases lay between the germline ends. The CDR3 consists of 14 residues. CDR3 DNA sequence: TGTGCCAGCAGCCGGGGGCAGGGCTATGAAAAACTGTTTTTT. It encodes CASSRGQGYEKLFF. Full variable domain (rest looked up from reference TRBV14 and TRBJ1-4): EAGVTQFPSHSVIEKGQTVTLRCDPISGHDNLYWYRRVMGKEIKFLLHFVKESKQDESGMPNNRFLAERTGGTYSTLKVQPAELEDSGVYFCASSRGQGYEKLFFGSGTQLSVL.

The rearrangement joins TRBV7-8 to TRBJ1-1; D not certain. Germline V gene lookup returns CDR1 SGHVS and CDR2 FQNEAQ. Trimming shortened V by 0 bases and J by 6 bases, and 11 bases separated the two germline ends. This CDR3 is built from 14 residues. CDR3 sequence reads: CASSLALERAEAFF. The CDR3, as DNA: TGTGCCAGCAGCTTAGCGTTGGAGAGGGCTGAAGCTTTCTTT.

The chain joins TRBV5-4 to TRBJ1-1, with D maybe TRBD1 (5 bases). In germline, CDR1 is SGHNT, CDR2 YYREEE (reference sequence). The CDR3 sequence is 17 residues long. V was clipped by 4 bases and J by 4 bases, with 23 bases between them. The CDR3 DNA follows: TGTGCCAGCAGCCCGGGGGTTGCGCGGGGTTTTAGCACTGAAGCTTTCTTT. This translates into CASSPGVARGFSTEAFF.

The chain recombines TRBV25-1 with TRBJ2-5; the match to TRBD2 covers 11 bases. The length of the CDR3 is 15 residues. The V gene end was trimmed by 6 bases and the J gene end by 0 bases; junction bases not matched to a gene: 3. Germline lookup yields CDR1 MGHDK and CDR2 SYGVNS. CDR3 sequence (DNA): TGTGCCAGCAGCCCTAGCGGGGGGTACCAAGAGACCCAGTACTTC. It yields the protein CASSPSGGYQETQYF.

Here the CDR3 reads CASSLGVRGDGYTF. In DNA form, the CDR3 reads TGTGCCAGCAGCCTAGGCGTTCGAGGGGACGGCTACACCTTC. V usage is TRBV7-3 and J usage is TRBJ1-2; possibly TRBD1 for D (5 bases). Trimming pared 5 bases from V and 8 bases from J, leaving 18 bases between. Germline CDR1 reads SGHTA; CDR2 reads FQGTGA. CDR3 length: 14 residues.

The chain employs TRBV10-3 and TRBJ2-2; 7 bases line up with TRBD1. From germline, CDR1 is ENHRY and CDR2 SYGVKD. V trimming: 2 bases; J trimming: 6 bases; junction bases outside the gene matches: 0. CDR3 length: 13 amino acids. The CDR3 sequence is CAISETGAGELFF. In DNA form, the CDR3 reads TGTGCCATCAGTGAGACAGGGGCCGGGGAGCTGTTTTTT.

The chain employs TRBV25-1 and TRBJ2-7, with D uncertain. Germline loops: CDR1 MGHDK, CDR2 SYGVNS. CDR3 size: 14 residues. V lost 3 bases and J 5 bases, leaving 14 bases between the germline ends. The CDR3 loop is CASSDPTGSHEQYF. The CDR3 coding sequence is TGTGCCAGCAGTGACCCTACCGGGTCCCACGAGCAGTACTTC.

This clone was seen a handful of times. This chain connects TRBV21-1 to TRBJ1-5; no check of the table's D call, TRBD1, against the DNA was made. TRBV21-1 is a pseudogene segment. CDR3 size: 16 residues. The CDR3 sequence: CASTSARGRFVQPQHF. CDR3 nucleotide sequence: TGTGCCAGCACCAGCGCCAGGGGGAGGTTCGTACAGCCCCAGCATTTT.